This TCR beta chain emerged from a study of technical replicates of blood from a few donors. Sequencing was performed with immunoSEQ multiplex PCR; in TCRdb, only in-frame clones are kept and a portion is missing. The sample carries 8,700 or so clones, roughly 89% recorded once. V was trimmed by 10 bases and J by 0 bases, leaving 18 bases between them. The CDR3 length is 16 residues. Germline V gene sequence: CDR1 SGHVS, CDR2 FNYEAQ. The rearrangement joins TRBV7-6 to TRBJ2-2; TRBD2 might be the D (6 bases). What was sequenced was PBMCs. The TCR sequence derives from a human donor in good health. For the CDR3, the DNA is TGTGCCACCTACCGCTCGGGAGATGCGAACACCGGGGAGCTGTTTTTT. It encodes CATYRSGDANTGELFF.